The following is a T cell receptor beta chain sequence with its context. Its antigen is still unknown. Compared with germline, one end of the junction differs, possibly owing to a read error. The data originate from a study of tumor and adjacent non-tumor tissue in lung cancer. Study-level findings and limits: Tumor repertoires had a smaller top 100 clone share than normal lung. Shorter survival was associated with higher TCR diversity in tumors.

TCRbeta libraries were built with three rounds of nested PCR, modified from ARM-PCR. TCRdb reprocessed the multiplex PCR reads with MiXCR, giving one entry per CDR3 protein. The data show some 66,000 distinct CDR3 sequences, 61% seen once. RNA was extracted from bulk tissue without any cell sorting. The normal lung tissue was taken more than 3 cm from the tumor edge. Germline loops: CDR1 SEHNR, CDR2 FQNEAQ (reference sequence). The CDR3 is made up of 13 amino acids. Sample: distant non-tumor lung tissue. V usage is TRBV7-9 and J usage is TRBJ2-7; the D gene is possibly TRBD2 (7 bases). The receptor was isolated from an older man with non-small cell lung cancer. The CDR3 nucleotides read TGTGCCGGCAGCCTCAGGCGGGGGCAAGAGCAGTACTTC. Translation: CAGSLRRGQEQYF.